The present TCR beta chain was sequenced within a study of T-cell memory formation after mild COVID-19. Looking at the study overall: TCR clusters mostly belonged to single donors. Overall study results and limits: While clones contracting from day 15 to 85 were balanced between CD4 and CD8, later expanders leaned CD4+.

Losses at the gene ends were 6 bases for V and 0 bases for J; bases not matched to a gene: 7. The CDR3 totals 14 residues. The germline V gene encodes CDR1 SQVTM and CDR2 ANQGSEA. TCRdb used MiXCR to reprocess the 5' RACE reads, holding one entry per CDR3 protein. The sample yields under 200,000 distinct CDR3 sequences, about 28% seen once. This clonotype was detected only a few times. The antigen is unknown. The sample consisted of PBMCs or a T cell subset sorted from them (not recorded which). This receptor was obtained from an adult woman who had mild COVID-19 (a few samples of this study predate the infection). Cell type and time point are not known. This chain links TRBV29-1 with TRBJ2-7; 8 bases agree with TRBD1. In DNA form, the CDR3 reads TGCAGCGTCCTCGGACAGGGAAGCTCCTACGAGCAGTACTTC. Protein product: CSVLGQGSSYEQYF.